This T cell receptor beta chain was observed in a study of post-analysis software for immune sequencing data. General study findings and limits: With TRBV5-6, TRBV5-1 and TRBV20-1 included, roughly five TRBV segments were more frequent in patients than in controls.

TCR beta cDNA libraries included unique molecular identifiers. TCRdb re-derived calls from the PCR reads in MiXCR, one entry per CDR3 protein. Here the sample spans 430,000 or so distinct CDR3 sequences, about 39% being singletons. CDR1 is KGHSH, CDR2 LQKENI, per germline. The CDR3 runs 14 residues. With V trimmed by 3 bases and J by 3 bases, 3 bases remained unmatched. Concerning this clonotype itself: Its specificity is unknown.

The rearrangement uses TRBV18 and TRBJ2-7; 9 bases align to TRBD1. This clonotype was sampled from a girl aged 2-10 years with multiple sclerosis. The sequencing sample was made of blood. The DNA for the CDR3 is TGTGCCAGCTCACCGAGACAGGGGGTCTACGAGCAGTACTTC. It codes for CASSPRQGVYEQYF.